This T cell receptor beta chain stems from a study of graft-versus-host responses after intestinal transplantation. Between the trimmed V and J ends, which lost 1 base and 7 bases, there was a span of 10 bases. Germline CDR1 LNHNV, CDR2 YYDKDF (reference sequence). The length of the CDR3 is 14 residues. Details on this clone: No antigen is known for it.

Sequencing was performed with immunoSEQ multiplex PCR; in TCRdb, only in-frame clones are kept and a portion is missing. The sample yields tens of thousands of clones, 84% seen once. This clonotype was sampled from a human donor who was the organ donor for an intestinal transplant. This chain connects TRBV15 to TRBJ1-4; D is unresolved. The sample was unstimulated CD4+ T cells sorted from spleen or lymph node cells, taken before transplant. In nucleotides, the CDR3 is TGTGCCACCAGCAGAGGGGCGGGGAGTGAAAAACTGTTTTTT. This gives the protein CATSRGAGSEKLFF. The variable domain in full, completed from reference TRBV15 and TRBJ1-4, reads DAMVIQNPRYQVTQFGKPVTLSCSQTLNHNVMYWYQQKSSQAPKLLFHYYDKDFNNEADTPDNFQSRRPNTSFCFLDIRSPGLGDTAMYLCATSRGAGSEKLFFGSGTQLSVL.